In this sample, the clone carrying this T cell receptor (beta chain) turned up many times. Its matching antigen is unknown. The data stem from a study of response to subunit inactivated influenza vaccine. Study findings and constraints: It was suggested by the authors that few new T cells are recruited by each seasonal influenza vaccination.

The CDR3 runs 18 residues. Germline V lookup: CDR1 MNHEY, CDR2 SVGAGI. Trimming at V came to 2 bases and at J to 4 bases, leaving 15 bases not matched to a gene. TCRdb called the RT-PCR reads again in MiXCR, with one record for every CDR3 protein. The table shows 450,000 to 600,000 distinct CDR3 sequences, with 16% occurring only once. The sample in question was CD4+ T cells sorted from PBMCs, obtained 23 months after vaccination. V usage is TRBV6-5 and J usage is TRBJ2-3; 7 bases map to TRBD1. This receptor was identified in a man between 50 and 69 years old who received an inactivated influenza vaccine. This CDR3 reads CASSYTPGRGKNSDTQYF. The CDR3 coding sequence is TGTGCCAGCAGTTACACCCCGGGCAGGGGGAAAAATTCAGATACGCAGTATTTT.